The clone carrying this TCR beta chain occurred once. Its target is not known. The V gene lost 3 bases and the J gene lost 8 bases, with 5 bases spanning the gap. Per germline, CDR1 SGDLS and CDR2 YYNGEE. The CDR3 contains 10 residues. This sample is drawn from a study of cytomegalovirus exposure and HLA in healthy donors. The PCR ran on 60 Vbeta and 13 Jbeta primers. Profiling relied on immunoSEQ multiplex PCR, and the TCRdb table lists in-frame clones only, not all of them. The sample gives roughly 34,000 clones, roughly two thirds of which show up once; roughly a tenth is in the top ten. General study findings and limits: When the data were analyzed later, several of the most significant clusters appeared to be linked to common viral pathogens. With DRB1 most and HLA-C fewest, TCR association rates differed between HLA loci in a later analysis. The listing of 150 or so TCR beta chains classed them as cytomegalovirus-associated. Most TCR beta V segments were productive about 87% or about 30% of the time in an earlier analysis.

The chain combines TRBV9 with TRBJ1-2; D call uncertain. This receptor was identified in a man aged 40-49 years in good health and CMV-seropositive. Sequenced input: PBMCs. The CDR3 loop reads CASSGSGYTF. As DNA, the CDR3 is TGTGCCAGCAGCGGAAGCGGCTACACCTTC.